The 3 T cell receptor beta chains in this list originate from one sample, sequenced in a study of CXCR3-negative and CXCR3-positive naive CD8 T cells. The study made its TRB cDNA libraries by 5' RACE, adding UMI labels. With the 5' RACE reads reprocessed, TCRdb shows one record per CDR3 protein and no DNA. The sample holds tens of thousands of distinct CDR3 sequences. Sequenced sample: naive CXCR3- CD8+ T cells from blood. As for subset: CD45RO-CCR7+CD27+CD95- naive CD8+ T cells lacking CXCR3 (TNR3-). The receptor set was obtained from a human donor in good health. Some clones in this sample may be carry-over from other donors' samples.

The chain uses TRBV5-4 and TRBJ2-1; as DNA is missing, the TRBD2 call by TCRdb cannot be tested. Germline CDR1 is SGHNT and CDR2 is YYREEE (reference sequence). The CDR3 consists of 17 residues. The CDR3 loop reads CASSLGSGGDIYNEQFF.

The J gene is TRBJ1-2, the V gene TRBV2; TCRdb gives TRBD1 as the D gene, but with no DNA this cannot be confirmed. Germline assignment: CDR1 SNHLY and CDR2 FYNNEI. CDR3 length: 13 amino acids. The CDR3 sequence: CASSEGQEDGYTF.

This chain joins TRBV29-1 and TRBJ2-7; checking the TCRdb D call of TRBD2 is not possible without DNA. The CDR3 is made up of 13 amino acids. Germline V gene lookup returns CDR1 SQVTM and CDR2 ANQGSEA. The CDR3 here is CSVDRALSYEQYF.